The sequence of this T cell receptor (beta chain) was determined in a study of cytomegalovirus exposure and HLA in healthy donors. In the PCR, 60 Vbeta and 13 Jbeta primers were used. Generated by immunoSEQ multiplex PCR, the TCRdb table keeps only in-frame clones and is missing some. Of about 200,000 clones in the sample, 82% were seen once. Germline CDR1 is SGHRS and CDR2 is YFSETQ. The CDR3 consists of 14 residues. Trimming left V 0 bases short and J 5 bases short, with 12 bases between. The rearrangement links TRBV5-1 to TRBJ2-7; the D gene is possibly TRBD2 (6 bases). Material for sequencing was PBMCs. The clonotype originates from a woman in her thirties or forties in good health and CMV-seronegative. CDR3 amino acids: CASSLAQGGHEQYF. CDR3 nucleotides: TGCGCCAGCAGCTTGGCTCAGGGAGGACACGAGCAGTACTTC.